This T cell receptor beta chain was identified during a study of blood T cell repertoires in COVID-19. The Seattle patients joined while their infection was active and were tracked longitudinally afterward. The table lists this clone with a few counts. CDR1 is MNHEY, CDR2 SVGAGI, per germline. There are 16 residues in the CDR3. Trimming took 2 bases from V and 2 from J, leaving 15 bases between them. Profiled with immunoSEQ multiplex PCR; TCRdb holds only in-frame clones, not every one. Altogether roughly 69,000 clones are present, around four fifths being singletons, with the ten largest covering 11% to 15%.

The chain recombines TRBV6-5 with TRBJ1-1; the D gene is possibly TRBD1 (5 bases). Sequences were obtained from peripheral blood. The sequence derives from a man in his fifties or sixties with COVID-19, enrolled during active disease. The CDR3 DNA reads as TGTGCCAGCAGTTACCTGGGGGGATGGGGCAACACTGAAGCTTTCTTT. Translation gives CASSYLGGWGNTEAFF.